This T cell receptor (beta chain) was documented in a study of T cell repertoires in cytomegalovirus infection. TCRdb re-called the reads with MiXCR, one entry per CDR3 protein. Here the sample spans almost 500,000 distinct CDR3 sequences, 11% being singletons. This CDR3 has 16 amino acids. V trimming: 2 bases; J trimming: 5 bases; junction bases outside the gene matches: 9. Germline V gives CDR1 SGHTA, CDR2 FQGNSA. The sample holds many counts of this clonotype. The chain links TRBV7-2 to TRBJ1-5, with 7 positions matching TRBD1. This receptor was taken from a human donor in good health (CMV status not recorded). Some clones in this sample may be carry-over from other donors' samples. Sequences were obtained from PBMCs. CDR3 amino acids: CASSLSVAGGHQPQHF. CDR3 bases: TGTGCCAGCAGCTTAAGTGTGGCAGGGGGGCATCAGCCCCAGCATTTT.